This TCR beta chain stems from a study of response to subunit inactivated influenza vaccine. TCRdb passed the RT-PCR reads through MiXCR, listing each CDR3 protein once. The sample includes roughly 780,000 distinct CDR3 sequences, approximately 17% of them seen just once. The germline CDR1 and CDR2 sequences are DFQATT and SNEGSKA (reference sequence). Losses at the gene ends were 7 bases for V and 2 bases for J; bases not matched to a gene: 15. This CDR3 has 18 amino acids. This clonotype was seen more than once but under ten times. The starting material was PBMCs from blood, obtained more than 4 days after vaccination. The rearrangement joins TRBV20-1 to TRBJ2-3; 13 nucleotides align to TRBD2. This sequence was found in a man over 45 who received an inactivated influenza vaccine. For the CDR3, the DNA is TGCAGTGTTGAGGGACTAGCGGGGAGGGAAGTTAACACAGATACGCAGTATTTT. Translated, it gives CSVEGLAGREVNTDTQYF.